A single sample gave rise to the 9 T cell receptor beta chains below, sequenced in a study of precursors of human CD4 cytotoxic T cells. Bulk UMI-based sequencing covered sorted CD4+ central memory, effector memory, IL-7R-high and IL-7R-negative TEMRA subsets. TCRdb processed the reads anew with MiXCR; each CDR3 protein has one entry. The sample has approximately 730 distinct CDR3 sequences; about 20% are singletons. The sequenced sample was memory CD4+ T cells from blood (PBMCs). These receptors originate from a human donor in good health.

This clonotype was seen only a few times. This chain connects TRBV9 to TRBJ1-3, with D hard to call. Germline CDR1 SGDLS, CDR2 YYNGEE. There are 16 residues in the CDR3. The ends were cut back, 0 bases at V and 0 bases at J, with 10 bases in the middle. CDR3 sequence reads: CASSVDPWTSGNTIYF. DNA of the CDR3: TGTGCCAGCAGCGTAGATCCATGGACCTCTGGAAACACCATATATTTT.

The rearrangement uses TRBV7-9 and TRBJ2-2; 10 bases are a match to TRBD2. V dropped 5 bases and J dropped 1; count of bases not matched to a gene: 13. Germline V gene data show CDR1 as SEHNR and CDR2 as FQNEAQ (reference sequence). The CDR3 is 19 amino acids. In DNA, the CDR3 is TGTGCCAGCAGCCCTCGCCCCTCTAGCGGGAGTAGGAACACCGGGGAGCTGTTTTTT. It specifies CASSPRPSSGSRNTGELFF.

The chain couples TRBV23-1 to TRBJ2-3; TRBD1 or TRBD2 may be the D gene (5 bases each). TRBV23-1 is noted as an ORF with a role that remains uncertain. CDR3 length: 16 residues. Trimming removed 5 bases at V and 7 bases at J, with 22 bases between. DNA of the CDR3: TGCGCCAGCAGTGAAGACCGGAGAGGGGCCCAGTATACGCAGTATTTT. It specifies CASSEDRRGAQYTQYF.

The CDR3 sequence is CASSLARGGNHEQYF. DNA of the CDR3: TGTGCCAGCAGCTTAGCACGGGGAGGAAACCACGAGCAGTACTTC. This chain uses TRBV7-9 with TRBJ2-7; weak D call: TRBD2 (6 bases). Germline CDR1 reads SEHNR; CDR2 reads FQNEAQ (reference sequence). The CDR3 sequence is 15 residues long. The V and J ends lost 0 bases and 5 bases respectively, with 14 bases between them.

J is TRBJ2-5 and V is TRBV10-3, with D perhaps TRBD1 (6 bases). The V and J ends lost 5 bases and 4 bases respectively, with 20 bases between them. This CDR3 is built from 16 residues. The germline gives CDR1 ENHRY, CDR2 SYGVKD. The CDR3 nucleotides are TGTGCCATCAGTATGCCCCACGACGGCAGGGGAGAGACCCAGTACTTC. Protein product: CAISMPHDGRGETQYF.

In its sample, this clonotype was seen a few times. In DNA, the CDR3 is TGTGCCAGCAAATGGCAGGGCTCTAGCACAGATACGCAGTATTTT. Translating it yields CASKWQGSSTDTQYF. This sequence joins TRBV12-3 or TRBV12-4 and TRBJ2-3, with D possibly matching TRBD1 (5 bases). CDR3 length: 15 amino acids. Trimming took off 7 bases at V and 0 bases at J, with 14 bases between the two ends.

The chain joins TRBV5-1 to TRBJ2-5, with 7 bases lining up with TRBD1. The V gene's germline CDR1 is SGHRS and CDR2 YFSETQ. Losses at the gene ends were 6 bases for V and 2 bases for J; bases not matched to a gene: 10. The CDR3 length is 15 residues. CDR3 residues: CASTPGVGQQETQYF. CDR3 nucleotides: TGCGCCAGCACCCCTGGTGTGGGACAGCAAGAGACCCAGTACTTC.

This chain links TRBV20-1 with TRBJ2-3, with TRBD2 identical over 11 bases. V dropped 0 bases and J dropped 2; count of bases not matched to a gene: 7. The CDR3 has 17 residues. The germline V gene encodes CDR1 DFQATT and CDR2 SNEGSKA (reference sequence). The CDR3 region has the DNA TGCAGTGCTAGAGATCGTGTAGCGGGAGGGTACACAGATACGCAGTATTTT. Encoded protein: CSARDRVAGGYTDTQYF.

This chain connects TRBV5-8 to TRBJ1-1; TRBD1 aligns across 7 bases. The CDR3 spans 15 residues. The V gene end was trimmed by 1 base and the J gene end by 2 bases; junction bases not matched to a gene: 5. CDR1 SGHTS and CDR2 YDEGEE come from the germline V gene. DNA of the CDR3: TGTGCCAGCAGCTTGCGGACAGGAATAAACACTGAAGCTTTCTTT. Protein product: CASSLRTGINTEAFF.